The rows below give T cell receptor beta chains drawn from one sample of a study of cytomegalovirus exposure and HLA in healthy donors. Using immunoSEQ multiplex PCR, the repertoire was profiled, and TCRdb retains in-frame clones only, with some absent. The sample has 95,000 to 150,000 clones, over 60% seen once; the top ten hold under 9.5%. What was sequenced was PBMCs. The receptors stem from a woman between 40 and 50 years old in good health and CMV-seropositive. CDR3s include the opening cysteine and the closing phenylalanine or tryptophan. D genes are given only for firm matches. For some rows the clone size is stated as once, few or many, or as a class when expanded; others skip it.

CDR3 protein: CASSPGTFYEQYF
CDR3 DNA: TGTGCCAGCAGCCCAGGGACATTCTACGAGCAGTACTTC
clone size: once
J gene: TRBJ2-7
D gene: -
V gene: TRBV5-5

CDR3 protein: CASSLVSSANTGELFF
CDR3 DNA: TGCGCCAGCAGCTTGGTGTCTAGCGCGAACACCGGGGAGCTGTTTTTT
clone size: -
J gene: TRBJ2-2
D gene: -
V gene: TRBV5-1

CDR3 protein: CASRPGGSSNQPQHF
CDR3 DNA: TGTGCCAGCCGACCAGGGGGCTCTAGCAATCAGCCCCAGCATTTT
clone size: once
J gene: TRBJ1-5
D gene: TRBD1
V gene: TRBV27

CDR3 protein: CSVEKGVNEQFF
CDR3 DNA: TGCAGCGTCGAAAAAGGAGTAAATGAGCAGTTCTTC
clone size: -
J gene: TRBJ2-1
D gene: -
V gene: TRBV29-1

CDR3 protein: CASTGTGVNTEAFF
CDR3 DNA: TGTGCCAGCACGGGGACAGGTGTGAACACTGAAGCTTTCTTT
clone size: -
J gene: TRBJ1-1
D gene: TRBD1
V gene: TRBV2

CDR3 protein: CASSQGTGEETQYF
CDR3 DNA: TGTGCCAGCAGCCAAGGGACAGGGGAAGAGACCCAGTACTTC
clone size: -
J gene: TRBJ2-5
D gene: TRBD1
V gene: TRBV4-2

CDR3 protein: CASSLSTGNQPQHF
CDR3 DNA: TGCGCCAGCAGCTTGTCGACAGGGAATCAGCCCCAGCATTTT
clone size: -
J gene: TRBJ1-5
D gene: TRBD1
V gene: TRBV5-1

CDR3 protein: CASSSGLAGGQETQYF
CDR3 DNA: TGTGCCAGCTCCTCCGGACTAGCGGGGGGCCAAGAGACCCAGTACTTC
clone size: -
J gene: TRBJ2-5
D gene: TRBD2
V gene: TRBV7-2

CDR3 protein: CASSWAWNQPQHF
CDR3 DNA: TGTGCCAGCAGTTGGGCTTGGAATCAGCCCCAGCATTTT
clone size: -
J gene: TRBJ1-5
D gene: -
V gene: TRBV27

CDR3 protein: CASSPLAGGEQYF
CDR3 DNA: TGTGCCAGCAGCCCCCTAGCGGGAGGGGAGCAGTACTTC
clone size: few
J gene: TRBJ2-7
D gene: TRBD2
V gene: TRBV9

CDR3 protein: CASSLRLAGGGTDTQYF
CDR3 DNA: TGTGCCAGCAGCTTAAGACTAGCGGGAGGGGGGACAGATACGCAGTATTTT
clone size: -
J gene: TRBJ2-3
D gene: TRBD2
V gene: TRBV5-4

CDR3 protein: CASSPPAAGGVDTQYF
CDR3 DNA: TGTGCCAGCTCACCACCGGCAGCGGGAGGGGTAGATACGCAGTATTTT
clone size: once
J gene: TRBJ2-3
D gene: TRBD2
V gene: TRBV18

CDR3 protein: CASSQEGLAIYEQYF
CDR3 DNA: TGTGCCAGCAGCCAGGAGGGACTAGCGATCTACGAGCAGTACTTC
clone size: -
J gene: TRBJ2-7
D gene: TRBD2
V gene: TRBV7-2

CDR3 protein: CAWNGQGAKSQPQHF
CDR3 DNA: TGTGCCTGGAATGGACAGGGAGCTAAAAGTCAGCCCCAGCATTTT
clone size: -
J gene: TRBJ1-5
D gene: TRBD1
V gene: TRBV30

CDR3 protein: CASSIDRGQGEQYF
CDR3 DNA: TGTGCCAGTAGTATAGATCGTGGACAGGGCGAGCAGTACTTC
clone size: -
J gene: TRBJ2-7
D gene: TRBD1
V gene: TRBV19

CDR3 protein: CASSPTGVGMNTEAFF
CDR3 DNA: TGTGCCAGCAGTCCGACAGGGGTTGGCATGAACACTGAAGCTTTCTTT
clone size: -
J gene: TRBJ1-1
D gene: TRBD1
V gene: TRBV28

CDR3 protein: CASSSGGGTGIAEAFF
CDR3 DNA: TGTGCCAGCAGCTCCGGGGGTGGGACAGGGATCGCTGAAGCTTTCTTT
clone size: once
J gene: TRBJ1-1
D gene: TRBD1
V gene: TRBV5-6

CDR3 protein: CASSLYAGVTDTQYF
CDR3 DNA: TGTGCCAGCAGCTTGTATGCGGGAGTTACAGATACGCAGTATTTT
clone size: -
J gene: TRBJ2-3
D gene: TRBD2
V gene: TRBV5-6

CDR3 protein: CASSLQGRTDTQYF
CDR3 DNA: TGTGCCAGCAGCTTACAGGGAAGGACAGATACGCAGTATTTT
clone size: -
J gene: TRBJ2-3
D gene: -
V gene: TRBV7-2

CDR3 protein: CASSPGGEADTQYF
CDR3 DNA: TGCGCCAGCAGTCCCGGGGGGGAGGCAGATACGCAGTATTTT
clone size: -
J gene: TRBJ2-3
D gene: TRBD2
V gene: TRBV10-1

CDR3 protein: CAISVSDITSGRGADTQYF
CDR3 DNA: TGTGCCATCAGTGTATCCGACATAACTAGCGGGAGGGGGGCAGATACGCAGTATTTT
clone size: -
J gene: TRBJ2-3
D gene: TRBD2
V gene: TRBV10-3

CDR3 protein: CASRYPDEYGYTF
CDR3 DNA: TGTGCCAGCCGTTACCCCGATGAGTATGGCTACACCTTC
clone size: -
J gene: TRBJ1-2
D gene: -
V gene: TRBV28

CDR3 protein: CASSFGQGAGYTF
CDR3 DNA: TGTGCCAGCAGTTTTGGACAGGGGGCTGGCTACACCTTC
clone size: -
J gene: TRBJ1-2
D gene: TRBD1
V gene: TRBV6-5

CDR3 protein: CASSYNRAYYEQYF
CDR3 DNA: TGTGCCAGCAGTTATAACAGGGCCTACTACGAGCAGTACTTC
clone size: -
J gene: TRBJ2-7
D gene: -
V gene: TRBV6-6

CDR3 protein: CASSARRTGHSGANVLTF
CDR3 DNA: TGTGCCAGCAGCGCCAGAAGGACAGGACACTCCGGGGCCAACGTCCTGACTTTC
clone size: -
J gene: TRBJ2-6
D gene: TRBD1
V gene: TRBV9

CDR3 protein: CASSEGLSEGETQYF
CDR3 DNA: TGTGCCAGCAGTGAGGGGCTAAGCGAAGGAGAGACCCAGTACTTC
clone size: -
J gene: TRBJ2-5
D gene: -
V gene: TRBV25-1

CDR3 protein: CASSRTSESYEQYF
CDR3 DNA: TGTGCCAGCAGTCGGACTAGCGAATCCTACGAGCAGTACTTC
clone size: -
J gene: TRBJ2-7
D gene: TRBD2
V gene: TRBV28

CDR3 protein: CASSSRRSSYEQYF
CDR3 DNA: TGTGCCAGCAGTTCCCGGAGGAGCTCCTACGAGCAGTACTTC
clone size: -
J gene: TRBJ2-7
D gene: -
V gene: TRBV28

CDR3 protein: CASSISGPSYNEQFF
CDR3 DNA: TGTGCCAGCAGCATTAGCGGTCCTTCCTACAATGAGCAGTTCTTC
clone size: -
J gene: TRBJ2-1
D gene: -
V gene: TRBV2

CDR3 protein: CASRAVQGLHGYPF
CDR3 DNA: TGTGCCAGCAGAGCGGTTCAGGGGCTCCATGGCTACCCCTTC
clone size: -
J gene: TRBJ1-2
D gene: -
V gene: TRBV6-1

CDR3 protein: CASSDLTGRDYNEQFF
CDR3 DNA: TGTGCCAGCAGTGACCTGACTGGGAGGGACTACAATGAGCAGTTCTTC
clone size: -
J gene: TRBJ2-1
D gene: TRBD2
V gene: TRBV6-1

CDR3 protein: CASSLVSSGSTVWSEQFF
CDR3 DNA: TGCGCCAGCAGCTTGGTTAGTAGCGGGAGTACAGTTTGGAGTGAGCAGTTCTTC
clone size: few
J gene: TRBJ2-1
D gene: TRBD2
V gene: TRBV5-1

CDR3 protein: CASSLPSGRPAHEQYF
CDR3 DNA: TGTGCCAGCAGCCTACCTAGCGGGAGGCCAGCCCACGAGCAGTACTTC
clone size: -
J gene: TRBJ2-7
D gene: TRBD2
V gene: TRBV5-6

CDR3 protein: CASSLQGALTGELFF
CDR3 DNA: TGTGCCAGCAGCTTACAGGGGGCGCTGACCGGGGAGCTGTTTTTT
clone size: -
J gene: TRBJ2-2
D gene: TRBD1
V gene: TRBV7-2

CDR3 protein: CVLPRKGQGNEKLFF
CDR3 DNA: TGTGTCCTACCGCGAAAGGGACAGGGTAATGAAAAACTGTTTTTT
clone size: few
J gene: TRBJ1-4
D gene: TRBD1
V gene: TRBV6-1

CDR3 protein: CASSLNRGYEQYF
CDR3 DNA: TGCGCCAGCAGCCTTAACAGGGGGTACGAGCAGTACTTC
clone size: -
J gene: TRBJ2-7
D gene: TRBD1
V gene: TRBV5-1

CDR3 protein: CASSYQDRETQYF
CDR3 DNA: TGTGCCAGCAGTTACCAGGATAGAGAGACCCAGTACTTC
clone size: -
J gene: TRBJ2-5
D gene: -
V gene: TRBV6-6

CDR3 protein: CASSLNLAGDADTQYF
CDR3 DNA: TGTGCCAGCAGCTTGAACCTAGCGGGAGACGCAGATACGCAGTATTTT
clone size: few
J gene: TRBJ2-3
D gene: TRBD2
V gene: TRBV7-8

CDR3 protein: CASSQEDRGFSNEQFF
CDR3 DNA: TGTGCCAGCAGCCAGGAAGACAGGGGGTTTTCCAATGAGCAGTTCTTC
clone size: -
J gene: TRBJ2-1
D gene: TRBD1
V gene: TRBV4-2

CDR3 protein: CASNRGSGYGYTF
CDR3 DNA: TGTGCCAGCAACAGAGGGTCGGGCTATGGCTACACCTTC
clone size: -
J gene: TRBJ1-2
D gene: -
V gene: TRBV25-1

CDR3 protein: CASSEISGTQYF
CDR3 DNA: TGTGCCAGTAGTGAGATTTCGGGGACCCAGTACTTC
clone size: -
J gene: TRBJ2-5
D gene: -
V gene: TRBV19

CDR3 protein: CASSLGAASTFQETQYF
CDR3 DNA: TGTGCCAGCAGCTTAGGGGCAGCATCTACCTTCCAAGAGACCCAGTACTTC
clone size: -
J gene: TRBJ2-5
D gene: -
V gene: TRBV7-9

CDR3 protein: CASSYDRMGSNQPQHF
CDR3 DNA: TGTGCCAGCAGCTATGACAGGATGGGAAGCAATCAGCCCCAGCATTTT
clone size: -
J gene: TRBJ1-5
D gene: -
V gene: TRBV2

CDR3 protein: CASSVTSTDTQYF
CDR3 DNA: TGCGCCAGCAGTGTCACTAGCACAGATACGCAGTATTTT
clone size: -
J gene: TRBJ2-3
D gene: -
V gene: TRBV10-1

CDR3 protein: CASSYLFQGRDEQYF
CDR3 DNA: TGTGCCAGCAGTTACCTTTTCCAGGGGAGGGACGAGCAGTACTTC
clone size: -
J gene: TRBJ2-7
D gene: -
V gene: TRBV6-5

CDR3 protein: CASSSIQVNYNEQFF
CDR3 DNA: TGTGCCAGCAGCTCGATCCAGGTAAATTACAATGAGCAGTTCTTC
clone size: -
J gene: TRBJ2-1
D gene: -
V gene: TRBV11-2

CDR3 protein: CASSLEGTGGNEQFF
CDR3 DNA: TGTGCCAGCAGCTTAGAGGGGACAGGGGGAAATGAGCAGTTCTTC
clone size: -
J gene: TRBJ2-1
D gene: TRBD1
V gene: TRBV7-8

CDR3 protein: CASSRDRMSSGANVLTF
CDR3 DNA: TGTGCCAGCAGTCGGGACAGGATGAGCTCTGGGGCCAACGTCCTGACTTTC
clone size: -
J gene: TRBJ2-6
D gene: TRBD1
V gene: TRBV27

CDR3 protein: CASRKDGPGIIGYTF
CDR3 DNA: TGTGCCAGCAGAAAGGACGGTCCCGGGATTATAGGCTACACCTTC
clone size: -
J gene: TRBJ1-2
D gene: -
V gene: TRBV27

CDR3 protein: CASSLWQTNYMGYTF
CDR3 DNA: TGTGCCAGCAGCTTGTGGCAGACTAATTATATGGGCTACACCTTC
clone size: -
J gene: TRBJ1-2
D gene: -
V gene: TRBV5-4

CDR3 protein: CASSVLDTYGYTF
CDR3 DNA: TGCGCCAGCAGCGTCCTGGACACCTATGGCTACACCTTC
clone size: few
J gene: TRBJ1-2
D gene: -
V gene: TRBV10-2